The rows below give T cell receptor beta chains drawn from one sample of a study of identical twins. TCRdb passed the 5' RACE reads through MiXCR, listing each CDR3 protein once. In the table there are over 200,000 distinct CDR3 sequences, over 5.5% of which are singletons. This same sample was also taken into another study, of T cells expressing NK-cell markers.

Material for sequencing was CD8+ T cells sorted from blood. These TCRs come from a woman aged 18-30 years in good health. Both conserved end residues are part of each CDR3. The D gene is left open where the match is weak. Rows give clone size only sometimes, using once, few, many, or a class for an expanded clone.

TRBD1,-,TRBV29-1,TRBJ2-1,CSAQSGQGYNEQFF,TGCAGCGCACAGTCGGGACAGGGCTACAATGAGCAGTTCTTC
TRBD2,many,TRBV12-3/TRBV12-4,TRBJ2-7,CASGGGFHEQYF,TGTGCCAGCGGGGGGGGGTTCCACGAGCAGTACTTC
TRBD1,many,TRBV7-9,TRBJ2-5,CASSGQGEETQYF,TGTGCCAGCAGTGGACAGGGTGAAGAGACCCAGTACTTC
TRBD1,-,TRBV4-3,TRBJ2-7,CASSQDKMGTGYYEQYF,TGCGCCAGCAGCCAAGATAAGATGGGGACAGGGTACTACGAGCAGTACTTC
-,-,TRBV9,TRBJ2-1,CASSAVGGADNEQFF,TGTGCCAGCAGCGCCGTAGGGGGGGCCGACAATGAGCAGTTCTTC
-,few,TRBV6-2/TRBV6-3,TRBJ2-1,CASSYPDMRYNEQFF,TGTGCCAGCAGTTACCCCGACATGCGCTACAATGAGCAGTTCTTC
-,few,TRBV11-3,TRBJ2-1,CASSPRDGLGYNEQFF,TGTGCCAGCAGCCCCAGGGACGGTCTGGGGTACAATGAGCAGTTCTTC
TRBD2,many,TRBV12-3/TRBV12-4,TRBJ2-1,CASSLGLAGYNEQFF,TGTGCCAGCAGTCTAGGACTAGCGGGATACAATGAGCAGTTCTTC
TRBD2,many,TRBV20-1,TRBJ2-3,CSAWGTSGGTDTQYF,TGCAGTGCTTGGGGGACTAGCGGGGGTACAGATACGCAGTATTTT
-,many,TRBV10-1,TRBJ1-2,CASSEQGSYGYTF,TGCGCCAGCAGTGAGCAGGGGAGCTATGGCTACACCTTC
TRBD1,-,TRBV12-3/TRBV12-4,TRBJ2-7,CASSSTGRLHEQYF,TGTGCCAGCAGTTCGACAGGGCGGCTCCACGAGCAGTACTTC
-,-,TRBV6-2/TRBV6-3,TRBJ2-7,CASSYSTVPTDYEQYF,TGTGCCAGCAGTTACTCCACAGTGCCGACCGACTACGAGCAGTACTTC
-,many,TRBV20-1,TRBJ2-1,CSAPAYNEQFF,TGCAGCGCTCCGGCTTACAATGAGCAGTTCTTC
TRBD2,many,TRBV12-5,TRBJ2-7,CASGSPGLAVLEQYF,TGTGCTAGTGGTTCCCCGGGACTAGCGGTCCTCGAGCAGTACTTC
-,-,TRBV10-1,TRBJ2-1,CASSESITRGLNEQFF,TGCGCCAGCAGTGAGTCGATCACCCGGGGGTTAAATGAGCAGTTCTTC
TRBD1,many,TRBV10-3,TRBJ1-1,CAIRTGVNTEAFF,TGTGCCATCAGAACAGGGGTGAACACTGAAGCTTTCTTT